This T cell receptor beta chain was identified during a study of T cells after yellow fever vaccination. Study at large: Preparation of the low-cell-number fractions used SMART-Seq v4 Ultra Low Input.

Points on this clonotype: As yet, its antigen is unknown.

In germline, CDR1 is LGHNA, CDR2 YSLEER. The CDR3 sequence is 15 residues long. V shed 2 bases and J shed 4 bases, with 14 bases lying between them. By 5'RACE template switching, TCR cDNA was produced, with a universal primer site and UMIs added in the process. TCRdb reprocessed the 5' RACE reads via MiXCR and lists one record per CDR3 protein. Found here are about 510,000 distinct CDR3 sequences, 21% of them singletons; the top ten hold approximately 15%. Findings of the study overall: Though weaker, the secondary response peaked faster, on day 5 versus 15.

V gene TRBV4-3 combines with J gene TRBJ1-2; D perhaps matches TRBD1 (6 bases). Source: PBMCs, taken approximately 22 days after the first yellow fever vaccination. The clonotype was recovered from a man between 18 and 29 years old who received the YFV17D yellow fever vaccine. CDR3 in DNA: TGCGCCAGCAGCCAAAGTACAGGGCCCTCCTATGGCTACACCTTC. Its protein is CASSQSTGPSYGYTF.